The 9 T cell receptor beta chains in this list originate from one sample, sequenced in a study of control samples from healthy donors and cancer patients. Profiled with immunoSEQ multiplex PCR; TCRdb holds only in-frame clones, not every one. Counted here are more than 95,000 clones, 93% occurring once; the ten biggest clones make up 8%. Sequenced: blood. Every receptor here comes from a man between 18 and 29 years old in good health.

The J gene is TRBJ1-5, the V gene TRBV18, with D hard to call. V was trimmed by 4 bases and J by 7 bases, leaving 11 bases between them. The germline V gene has CDR1 KGHSH and CDR2 LQKENI. The CDR3 length is 13 residues. CDR3 amino acids: CASSRGTEQPQHF. The DNA of the CDR3 is TGTGCCAGCTCACGGGGTACCGAGCAGCCCCAGCATTTT.

CDR3 loop: CASSAAIRGNEKLFF. CDR3 nucleotide sequence: TGTGCCAGCAGTGCGGCGATTAGGGGTAATGAAAAACTGTTTTTT. The chain has TRBV2 and TRBJ1-4; perhaps TRBD1 as D (5 bases). CDR1 is SNHLY, CDR2 FYNNEI, per germline. V shed 4 bases and J shed 4 bases, with 13 bases lying between them. The CDR3 length is 15 residues.

The V gene is TRBV6-5, the J gene TRBJ1-2; 9 nucleotides line up with TRBD1. After removal of 4 bases from V and 1 base from J, the junction contained 4 bases not matched to a gene. From germline, CDR1 is MNHEY and CDR2 SVGAGI. The CDR3 is 15 residues long. CDR3 residues: CASSSQGQGNYGYTF. The DNA for the CDR3 is TGTGCCAGCAGTTCCCAGGGACAGGGTAACTATGGCTACACCTTC.

The chain joins TRBV4-3 to TRBJ1-1; 7 nucleotides agree with TRBD1. CDR3 length equals 13 residues. Unmatched junction bases numbered 4, after V lost 3 bases and J lost 6 bases. Germline V gene sequence: CDR1 LGHNA, CDR2 YSLEER. The CDR3 region is CASSHRTGPEAFF. In DNA, the CDR3 is TGCGCCAGCAGCCATAGGACAGGTCCTGAAGCTTTCTTT.

J is TRBJ2-1 and V is TRBV5-6; D not certain. The CDR3 sequence is 15 residues long. Between the trimmed V and J ends, which lost 4 bases and 0 bases, there was a span of 11 bases. Germline V lookup: CDR1 SGHDT, CDR2 YYEEEE. In DNA form, the CDR3 reads TGTGCCAGCAGCCCCTTGCCCCGCTCCTACAATGAGCAGTTCTTC. It encodes CASSPLPRSYNEQFF.

The chain recombines TRBV3-1 (or the pseudogene TRBV3-2) with TRBJ2-7; 15 bases align to TRBD2. Germline trimming cut 6 bases from V and 0 bases from J; bases unmatched to any gene: 6. CDR1 is LGHDT, CDR2 YNNKEL, per germline (reference sequence). The CDR3 is 17 amino acids. CDR3 bases: TGTGCCAGCAGACCTGGGACTAGCGGGGGGCACTCCTACGAGCAGTACTTC. Translated, it gives CASRPGTSGGHSYEQYF.

The J gene is TRBJ2-1, the V gene TRBV2; possible D gene TRBD2, 6 bases. V was trimmed by 4 bases and J by 4 bases, leaving 17 bases between them. The germline CDR1 and CDR2 sequences are SNHLY and FYNNEI. This CDR3 region has 16 residues. CDR3 protein: CASSAGASAQYNEQFF. Written as DNA, the CDR3 is TGTGCCAGCAGTGCTGGGGCTAGCGCACAGTACAATGAGCAGTTCTTC.

This clone counts as medium-sized. This chain joins TRBV30 and TRBJ1-2; D perhaps matches TRBD1 (6 bases). This CDR3 contains 15 residues. V was pared by 1 base and J by 4 bases, with 16 bases between. Germline loops: CDR1 GTSNPN, CDR2 SVGIG (reference sequence). As DNA, the CDR3 is TGTGCCTGGAGTGGAGCGGGGGGCGGCTCCTATGGCTACACCTTC. Translated: CAWSGAGGGSYGYTF. The variable domain in full, completed from reference TRBV30 and TRBJ1-2, reads SQTIHQWPATLVQPVGSPLSLECTVEGTSNPNLYWYRQAAGRGLQLLFYSVGIGQISSEVPQNLSASRPQDRQFILSSKKLLLSDSGFYLCAWSGAGGGSYGYTFGSGTRLTVV.

The chain recombines TRBV7-8 with TRBJ2-1; D is ambiguous. The germline CDR1 and CDR2 sequences are SGHVS and FQNEAQ. Trimming pared 5 bases from V and 4 bases from J, leaving 15 bases between. This CDR3 is built from 15 residues. The CDR3 reads CASSVDYGVYNEQFF. CDR3 nucleotide sequence: TGTGCCAGCAGCGTTGATTACGGAGTATACAATGAGCAGTTCTTC.